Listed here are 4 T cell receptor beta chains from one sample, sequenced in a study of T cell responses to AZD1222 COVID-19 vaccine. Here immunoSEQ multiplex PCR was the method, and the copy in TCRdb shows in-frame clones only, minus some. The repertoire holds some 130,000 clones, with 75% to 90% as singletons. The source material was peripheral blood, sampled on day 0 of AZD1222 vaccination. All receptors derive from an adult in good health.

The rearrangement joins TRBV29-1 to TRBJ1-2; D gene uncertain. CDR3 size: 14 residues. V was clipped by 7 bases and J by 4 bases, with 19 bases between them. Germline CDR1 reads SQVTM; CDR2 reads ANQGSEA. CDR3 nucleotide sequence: TGCAGCGCCGGCCGCGGGGATGTTTCCTATGGCTACACCTTC. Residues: CSAGRGDVSYGYTF.

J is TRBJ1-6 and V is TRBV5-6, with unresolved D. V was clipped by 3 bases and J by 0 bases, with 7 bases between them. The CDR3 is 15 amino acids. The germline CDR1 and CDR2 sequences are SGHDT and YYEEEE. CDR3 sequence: CASSWRGSYNSPLHF. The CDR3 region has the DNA TGTGCCAGCAGCTGGCGGGGCTCCTATAATTCACCCCTCCACTTT.

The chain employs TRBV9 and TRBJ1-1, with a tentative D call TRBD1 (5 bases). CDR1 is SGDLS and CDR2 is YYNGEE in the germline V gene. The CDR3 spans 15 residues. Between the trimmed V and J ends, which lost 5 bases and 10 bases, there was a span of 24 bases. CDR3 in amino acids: CASSADGATWRRAFF. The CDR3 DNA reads TGTGCCAGCAGTGCTGACGGGGCGACCTGGAGGCGAGCTTTCTTT.

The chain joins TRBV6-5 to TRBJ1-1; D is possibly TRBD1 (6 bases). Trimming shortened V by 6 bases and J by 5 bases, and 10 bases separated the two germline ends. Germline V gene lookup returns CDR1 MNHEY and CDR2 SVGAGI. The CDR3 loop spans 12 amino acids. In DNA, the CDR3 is TGTGCCAGCAGACAGGGTAGGACTGAAGCTTTCTTT. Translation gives CASRQGRTEAFF.